What follows are 29 T cell receptor beta chains derived from one specimen sequenced in a study of breast tumors, draining lymph nodes, adjacent tissues. From the multiplex PCR reads, TCRdb called clonotypes with MiXCR, one entry per CDR3 protein. The sample yields approximately 13,000 distinct CDR3 sequences, approximately 35% seen once. Sequencing input: breast tumor tissue. The receptors stem from a female donor with breast cancer. Some clones in this sample may be carry-over from other donors' samples.

Sample share makes this clonotype medium-sized. The rearrangement links TRBV20-1 to TRBJ2-1; TRBD2 matches at 9 bases. Germline CDR1 and CDR2: DFQATT and SNEGSKA (reference sequence). This CDR3 comprises 14 residues. The trim removed 1 base at V and 6 bases at J, leaving 4 bases unmatched. The chain's CDR3 is CSARGGGVGNEQFF. The DNA for the CDR3 is TGCAGTGCTAGAGGCGGGGGGGTAGGCAATGAGCAGTTCTTC.

This clonotype showed up many times. The chain recombines TRBV20-1 with TRBJ1-2; D ambiguous. There are 13 residues in the CDR3. The germline V gene has CDR1 DFQATT and CDR2 SNEGSKA (reference sequence). The V gene lost 6 bases and the J gene lost 1 base, with 12 bases spanning the gap. The CDR3 region has the DNA TGCAGTGCCCTAGATAGGGATAACTATGGCTACACCTTC. As protein: CSALDRDNYGYTF.

By frequency in the sample, this clonotype is medium-sized. This chain connects TRBV15 to TRBJ2-3; D uncertain. In germline, CDR1 is LNHNV, CDR2 YYDKDF (reference sequence). V lost 5 bases and J 6 bases, leaving 9 bases between the germline ends. This CDR3 region has 12 residues. In DNA, the CDR3 is TGTGCCACCAGCCGAGCCGAGGATACGCAGTATTTT. Translating it yields CATSRAEDTQYF.

The gene calls are TRBV2 and TRBJ1-6; 9 bases are a match to TRBD1. The V segment lost 1 base and the J segment 7 bases; nucleotides outside the gene matches: 2. The CDR3 runs 15 residues. Germline values: CDR1 SNHLY, CDR2 FYNNEI. DNA for the CDR3: TGTGCCAGCAGTGAAGACGGGACAGGGAATTCACCCCTCCACTTT. Its protein product is CASSEDGTGNSPLHF.

Sample share makes this clonotype medium-sized (0.01 to 0.1%). The rearrangement joins TRBV20-1 to TRBJ2-7, with 9 nucleotides matching TRBD1. The CDR3 has 14 residues. V lost 2 bases, J lost 0 bases, and 2 bases stayed unmatched. Germline V CDR1 and CDR2: DFQATT, SNEGSKA (reference sequence). The CDR3 DNA is TGCAGTGCTAGACAGACAGGGGGCTCCTACGAGCAGTACTTC. It translates to CSARQTGGSYEQYF.

V and J are TRBV6-1 and TRBJ1-2, with 7 bases matching TRBD1. Germline-derived CDR1 and CDR2 are MNHNS and SASEGT. CDR3 length: 13 residues. V was pared by 8 bases and J by 8 bases, with 11 bases of the junction left unmatched. CDR3 coding DNA: TGTGCCAGCCCGGGACAGAGTTTTGCGGGCTACACCTTC. Residues: CASPGQSFAGYTF.

This clonotype is deemed large (0.1 to 1%). This chain connects TRBV4-1 to TRBJ1-5, with 11 bases that match TRBD1. Per germline, CDR1 MGHRA and CDR2 YSYEKL. After removal of 10 bases from V and 4 bases from J, the junction contained 3 bases not matched to a gene. The CDR3 length is 13 residues. DNA of the CDR3: TGCGCCACGGGGGACAGGGGGAATCAGCCCCAGCATTTT. It is translated as CATGDRGNQPQHF.

In its sample, this clonotype was seen many times. The V call is TRBV27, the J call TRBJ1-5; the D is unclear. This CDR3 comprises 12 residues. CDR1 and CDR2 from the germline V gene are MNHEY and SMNVEV (reference sequence). Trimming pared 11 bases from V and 2 bases from J, leaving 10 bases between. CDR3 protein: CAVGRGNQPQHF. The CDR3, as DNA: TGTGCCGTGGGGAGAGGCAATCAGCCCCAGCATTTT.

V and J are TRBV24-1 and TRBJ2-3; 12 nucleotides match TRBD2. Per the germline V gene, CDR1 is KGHDR and CDR2 is SFDVKD. The CDR3 sequence is 16 residues long. The junction had 5 bases not matched to a gene; V was cut back by 4 bases and J by 4 bases. CDR3 DNA sequence: TGTGCCACCAGTGACCCGACTAGCGGGAGCGCAGATACGCAGTATTTT. This sequence encodes CATSDPTSGSADTQYF.

In regard to this clonotype: The conserved final phenylalanine or tryptophan is absent from the CDR3, which likely points to a read error. No DNA is shown, since the ends of the CDR3 on it are uncertain; the CDR3 is the one TCRdb lists. The J gene is TRBJ2-5, the V gene TRBV7-9. CDR1 and CDR2 (germline): SEHNR, FQNEAQ (reference sequence). The length of the CDR3 is 15 amino acids, counting both ends. The CDR3 protein is CASSPDGSWEETLYL.

In nucleotides, the CDR3 is TGCAGCGTCATGGACAATGAGCAGTTCTTC. Translating it yields CSVMDNEQFF. V is TRBV29-1 and J is TRBJ2-1; no clear D gene. Germline assignment: CDR1 SQVTM and CDR2 ANQGSEA. The V and J ends lost 6 bases and 5 bases respectively, with 5 bases between them. This CDR3 contains 10 residues.

About this clonotype itself: Just one base apart from a much larger clone, this may be a read error. The chain joins TRBV9 to TRBJ1-2; D remains ambiguous. This CDR3 comprises 15 residues. Trimming removed 7 bases at V and 0 bases at J, with 16 bases between. Germline CDR1 SGDLS, CDR2 YYNGEE. The DNA for the CDR3 is TGTGCCAGCGGCGAAGCGGCTTCCGCTAACTATGGCTACACCTTC. Amino acids: CASGEAASANYGYTF.

The chain recombines TRBV7-9 with TRBJ2-1; perhaps TRBD2 as D (7 bases). V gave up 2 bases and J gave up 3 bases, with 14 bases separating them. CDR1 and CDR2 (germline): SEHNR, FQNEAQ (reference sequence). The CDR3 is 16 residues long. The chain's CDR3 is CASSLLTGGVYNEQFF. The CDR3 nucleotides are TGTGCCAGCAGCTTATTGACGGGGGGCGTCTACAATGAGCAGTTCTTC.

Only one count was recorded for this clonotype. This chain connects TRBV20-1 to TRBJ1-2; D unclear. The CDR3 has 14 residues. V lost 0 bases and J 8 bases, leaving 16 bases between the germline ends. Germline V CDR1 and CDR2: DFQATT, SNEGSKA (reference sequence). The CDR3 DNA reads TGCAGTGCTAGAGAAGGGTCAGGTCCAAGGGGCTACACCTTC. Its translation: CSAREGSGPRGYTF.

By proportion, this clonotype is medium-sized. V is TRBV5-8 and J is TRBJ2-3; 7 nucleotides align to TRBD1. This CDR3 has 14 residues. Trimming removed 3 bases from V and 2 bases from J; junction bases left unmatched: 3. CDR1 and CDR2 (germline): SGHTS, YDEGEE. The CDR3 bases are TGTGCCAGCAGCTGGGACAGTGCCACAGATACGCAGTATTTT. The encoded protein is CASSWDSATDTQYF.

The V and J genes are TRBV9 and TRBJ1-3, with D perhaps matching TRBD1 (5 bases). CDR1 and CDR2 (germline): SGDLS, YYNGEE. With 0 bases removed from V and 4 bases from J, the gap between germline ends came to 14 bases. The CDR3 runs 16 residues. CDR3: CASSVGVGDGGNTIYF. The CDR3 nucleotides read TGTGCCAGCAGCGTAGGGGTAGGGGATGGGGGAAACACCATATATTTT.

The chain recombines TRBV27 with TRBJ1-6; D perhaps matches TRBD1 (5 bases). V was clipped by 6 bases and J by 9 bases, with 12 bases between them. The CDR3 is 13 residues long. Germline V gene data show CDR1 as MNHEY and CDR2 as SMNVEV (reference sequence). For the CDR3, the DNA is TGTGCCAGCAGCACACCGGGGGTTTCACCCCTCCACTTT. Its translation: CASSTPGVSPLHF.

The sample holds many counts of this clonotype. The chain is built from TRBV18 and TRBJ1-3; 8 bases agree with TRBD1. CDR1 is KGHSH, CDR2 LQKENI, per germline. V lost 3 bases and J lost 3; bases outside the gene matches: 1. CDR3 length: 14 residues. In nucleotides, the CDR3 is TGTGCCAGCTCACCGGACAGGGATGGAAACACCATATATTTT. It translates to CASSPDRDGNTIYF.

This clonotype was observed at least ten times. This sequence joins TRBV6-5 and TRBJ2-7; TRBD1 matches 7 bases. This CDR3 has 14 residues. Trimming removed 6 bases from V and 3 bases from J; junction bases left unmatched: 8. Per germline, CDR1 MNHEY and CDR2 SVGAGI. The CDR3 is CASSQGQQGYEQYF. The DNA of the CDR3 is TGTGCCAGCAGCCAGGGACAGCAAGGCTACGAGCAGTACTTC.

This clonotype was recorded many times. This chain links TRBV28 with TRBJ1-2; D gene ambiguous. With 8 bases removed from V and 6 bases from J, the gap between germline ends came to 10 bases. CDR1 and CDR2 from the germline V gene are MDHEN and SYDVKM. The CDR3 runs 11 residues. The DNA for the CDR3 is TGTGCCAGCGGACGGTCAAATGGCTACACCTTC. Translation gives CASGRSNGYTF.

This clonotype qualifies as medium-sized. The chain is built from TRBV30 and TRBJ2-3; TRBD2 is a possible D gene (6 bases). The V gene's germline CDR1 is GTSNPN and CDR2 SVGIG (reference sequence). This CDR3 is built from 13 residues. The CDR3 protein is CAMRGRGTDTQYF. For the CDR3, the DNA is TGTGCGATGCGGGGTAGGGGCACAGATACGCAGTATTTT.

This clonotype was counted many times. V is TRBV20-1 and J is TRBJ2-1; D possibly corresponds to TRBD2 (6 bases). Germline V gene lookup returns CDR1 DFQATT and CDR2 SNEGSKA (reference sequence). Trimming removed 6 bases from V and 3 bases from J, with 15 bases in between. This CDR3 is 14 amino acids long. CDR3 bases: TGCAGTGCCCCCTCTGCGGGGCTCTACAATGAGCAGTTCTTC. It is translated as CSAPSAGLYNEQFF.

This clonotype was picked up many times. The V and J genes are TRBV9 and TRBJ2-5; D might be TRBD1 (6 bases). V was cut by 2 bases and J by 2 bases, with 16 bases left in between. The CDR3 length is 16 residues. In germline, CDR1 is SGDLS, CDR2 YYNGEE. The CDR3 region is CASSVLSGTKQETQYF. The CDR3 coding sequence is TGTGCCAGCAGCGTCCTATCCGGGACAAAGCAAGAGACCCAGTACTTC.

The rearrangement joins TRBV12-3 or TRBV12-4 to TRBJ2-2, with TRBD2 as a possible D gene (5 bases). The CDR3 is 14 amino acids. V lost 3 bases to trimming and J lost 4 bases, with 9 bases between them. The DNA for the CDR3 is TGTGCCAGCAGTTTTGGAGGAATCACCGGGGAGCTGTTTTTT. It encodes CASSFGGITGELFF.

This clonotype showed up many times. The chain joins TRBV14 to TRBJ2-1; D not certain. Trimming took off 4 bases at V and 8 bases at J, with 12 bases between the two ends. The CDR3 contains 13 residues. Germline values: CDR1 SGHDN, CDR2 FVKESK. CDR3 nucleotide sequence: TGTGCCAGCAGCCCCCGGTGGTGGGATGAGCAGTTCTTC. Its translation is CASSPRWWDEQFF.

This clonotype is classed as medium-sized (0.01 to 0.1%). The chain links TRBV12-3 or TRBV12-4 to TRBJ1-6; tentatively, D is TRBD1 (5 bases). CDR3 length: 13 amino acids. V lost 3 bases, J lost 14 bases, and 14 bases lay in between. CDR3 in DNA: TGTGCCAGCAGTTTTCGTGGCAGGGTCACCCTCCACTTT. Amino acid sequence: CASSFRGRVTLHF.

This clonotype was detected ten times or more. The rearrangement links TRBV25-1 to TRBJ2-5, with a tentative D call TRBD2 (5 bases). V was clipped by 5 bases and J by 1 base, with 8 bases between them. CDR1 MGHDK and CDR2 SYGVNS come from the germline V gene. The CDR3 runs 13 residues. The CDR3 spells CASSRLAQETQYF. DNA of the CDR3: TGTGCCAGCAGTCGGCTAGCCCAAGAGACCCAGTACTTC.

This clonotype was observed at least ten times. The gene calls are TRBV4-1 and TRBJ1-2, with 7 bases fitting TRBD1. The CDR3 totals 16 residues. V was clipped by 1 base and J by 4 bases; unmatched bases: 9. CDR1 is MGHRA, CDR2 YSYEKL, per germline. CDR3 nucleotides: TGCGCCAGCAGCCAAGCGCTGACAGGGCCGATCTATGGCTACACCTTC. It encodes CASSQALTGPIYGYTF.

This clonotype has a count of ten or more. This sequence joins TRBV30 and TRBJ2-2; D gene ambiguous. The length of the CDR3 is 12 residues. V lost 4 bases to trimming and J lost 7 bases, with 10 bases between them. The germline gives CDR1 GTSNPN, CDR2 SVGIG (reference sequence). The DNA for the CDR3 is TGTGCCTGGAACCAAGCTGTCGGGGAGCTGTTTTTT. Amino acids: CAWNQAVGELFF.